Following are 4 T cell receptor beta chains from one sample sequenced in a study of brain T cells in children with intractable seizures. Surgery cases with the highest brain T cell transcript signatures were chosen for sequencing. Generated by immunoSEQ multiplex PCR, the TCRdb table keeps only in-frame clones and is missing some. The sample shows around 9,300 clones, roughly 65% of them seen only once. This specimen consisted of resected brain tissue, obtained at surgery. The source of these receptors is a girl between 2 and 10 years old with tuberous sclerosis and intractable seizures.

The chain is built from TRBV7-9 and TRBJ2-5; weak D call: TRBD2 (6 bases). Germline V gene data show CDR1 as SEHNR and CDR2 as FQNEAQ (reference sequence). The CDR3 runs to 15 residues. The V end lost 5 bases, the J end lost 2 bases, and 15 bases lay between the germline ends. The CDR3 region is CASSPLGGWQETQYF. The CDR3 nucleotides are TGTGCCAGCAGCCCGCTTGGAGGGTGGCAAGAGACCCAGTACTTC.

This rearrangement joins TRBV12-5 to TRBJ1-1, with D possibly TRBD1 on 5 matching bases. Trimming left V 1 base short and J 1 base short, with 10 bases between. Germline CDR1 reads LGHNT; CDR2 reads FRNRAP. The CDR3 totals 15 residues. The CDR3 reads CASGLGHGGNTEAFF. The CDR3 DNA reads as TGTGCTAGTGGTTTGGGCCATGGGGGGAACACTGAAGCTTTCTTT.

V and J are TRBV7-8 and TRBJ2-1, with TRBD1 as a possible D gene (6 bases). In germline, CDR1 is SGHVS, CDR2 FQNEAQ. The CDR3 runs to 14 residues. Trimming shortened V by 3 bases and J by 4 bases, and 10 bases separated the two germline ends. The CDR3 nucleotides read TGTGCCAGCAGCTTTAGGGGGACATACAATGAGCAGTTCTTC. Its translation: CASSFRGTYNEQFF.

The V and J genes are TRBV30 and TRBJ2-3, with 9 bases identical to TRBD2. Losses at the gene ends were 2 bases for V and 4 bases for J; bases not matched to a gene: 1. The V gene's germline CDR1 is GTSNPN and CDR2 SVGIG (reference sequence). CDR3 length equals 13 residues. CDR3 sequence reads: CAWSPSGADTQYF. In nucleotides, the CDR3 is TGTGCCTGGAGTCCTAGCGGGGCAGATACGCAGTATTTT.